Below are 11 T cell receptor beta chains sequenced from a single sample in a study of shared clonotypes between healthy human individuals. This table comes from immunoSEQ multiplex PCR, and its TCRdb copy is limited to in-frame clones, with some not included. The repertoire holds 300,000 to 350,000 clones, with over 70% as singletons. Sequencing was performed on memory CD4+ T cells sorted from blood. The sample's subset: CD45RA-negative fraction. These TCRs come from a man aged 30 to 39 in good health.

This clone was observed a few times. The rearrangement uses TRBV10-3 and TRBJ2-1; D is unclear. The V gene's germline CDR1 is ENHRY and CDR2 SYGVKD. The V end lost 8 bases, the J end lost 0 bases, and 14 bases lay between the germline ends. The CDR3 loop spans 15 amino acids. The CDR3 bases are TGTGCCATCTCTATTGTGCAAACCTCCTACAATGAGCAGTTCTTC. This sequence encodes CAISIVQTSYNEQFF.

This clone has at least ten counts. The CDR3 sequence is CASGSLAGLYNEQFF. The CDR3 DNA is TGTGCCAGCGGGTCACTAGCGGGACTATACAATGAGCAGTTCTTC. The V call is TRBV27, the J call TRBJ2-1; 10 nucleotides agree with TRBD2. Germline-derived CDR1 and CDR2 are MNHEY and SMNVEV (reference sequence). CDR3 length: 15 amino acids. With 8 bases clipped from V and 4 bases from J, the junction kept 8 bases outside the gene matches.

The rearrangement links TRBV5-1 to TRBJ1-1, with 8 positions matching TRBD1. Unmatched junction bases numbered 4, after V lost 4 bases and J lost 2 bases. Looked up from germline, CDR1 is SGHRS and CDR2 is YFSETQ. This CDR3 contains 14 residues. CDR3 nucleotide sequence: TGCGCCAGCAGCCGACAGGGGACTAACACTGAAGCTTTCTTT. Translated: CASSRQGTNTEAFF.

The chain recombines TRBV28 with TRBJ1-5, with D maybe TRBD1 (6 bases). The CDR3 spans 17 residues. The germline gives CDR1 MDHEN, CDR2 SYDVKM. V lost 3 bases to trimming and J lost 0 bases, with 15 bases between them. In DNA, the CDR3 is TGTGCCAGCAGTTTTTTGAGGGGGAGGTATAGCAATCAGCCCCAGCATTTT. The encoded protein is CASSFLRGRYSNQPQHF. Combining the CDR3 with reference TRBV28 and TRBJ1-5 gives the whole variable domain DVKVTQSSRYLVKRTGEKVFLECVQDMDHENMFWYRQDPGLGLRLIYFSYDVKMKEKGDIPEGYSVSREKKERFSLILESASTNQTSMYLCASSFLRGRYSNQPQHFGDGTRLSIL.

The chain carries TRBV7-6 and TRBJ2-5; D gene unclear. The V gene lost 4 bases and the J gene lost 2 bases, with 8 bases spanning the gap. From germline, CDR1 is SGHVS and CDR2 FNYEAQ. This CDR3 spans 13 amino acids. As DNA, the CDR3 is TGTGCCAGCAGCTCAGCCCGACAAGAGACCCAGTACTTC. This encodes CASSSARQETQYF. The full variable domain, in which reference TRBV7-6 and TRBJ2-5 provide the parts outside the CDR3, is GAGVSQSPRYKVTKRGQDVALRCDPISGHVSLYWYRQALGQGPEFLTYFNYEAQQDKSGLPNDRFSAERPEGSISTLTIQRTEQRDSAMYRCASSSARQETQYFGPGTRLLVL.

The chain employs TRBV6-1 and TRBJ1-1, with TRBD1 matching over 9 bases. The junction had 9 bases not matched to a gene; V was cut back by 7 bases and J by 3 bases. The CDR3 is 15 residues long. In germline, CDR1 is MNHNS, CDR2 SASEGT. The CDR3 DNA follows: TGTGCCAGCAAACCGGGACAGGGCTTGGACACTGAAGCTTTCTTT. It encodes CASKPGQGLDTEAFF.

The rearrangement joins TRBV25-1 to TRBJ2-1; TRBD2 agrees at 16 bases. CDR1 is MGHDK, CDR2 SYGVNS, per germline. The CDR3 length is 16 residues. Losses at the gene ends were 4 bases for V and 8 bases for J; bases not matched to a gene: 5. The CDR3 loop reads CASSVPGTSGRDEQFF. The CDR3, as DNA: TGTGCCAGCAGTGTGCCCGGGACTAGCGGGAGGGATGAGCAGTTCTTC.

The chain couples TRBV4-2 to TRBJ2-7, with D possibly TRBD2 on 5 matching bases. Trimming stripped 0 bases from V and 6 bases from J, with 12 bases between. The CDR3 extends over 14 amino acids. CDR1 and CDR2 from the germline V gene are LGHNA and YNFKEQ. CDR3 residues: CASSQERLAREQYF. Written as DNA, the CDR3 is TGTGCCAGCAGCCAAGAGCGGCTAGCTCGCGAGCAGTACTTC.

The V and J genes are TRBV7-3 and TRBJ2-3; D remains unclear. Deletions cut 4 bases from V and 2 bases from J, with 10 bases between. CDR1 SGHTA and CDR2 FQGTGA come from the germline V gene. CDR3 length equals 14 residues. CDR3 sequence: CASSYTGDTDTQYF. CDR3 bases: TGTGCCAGCAGCTATACCGGAGACACAGATACGCAGTATTTT.

This clone was picked up many times. Here the CDR3 DNA reads TGTGCCAGTAGTATGGGAAACTCTGGGGCCAACGTCCTGACTTTC. It yields the protein CASSMGNSGANVLTF. The rearrangement uses TRBV19 and TRBJ2-6; D gene unclear. The CDR3 is made up of 15 amino acids. The ends were cut back, 3 bases at V and 0 bases at J, with 6 bases in the middle. Per germline, CDR1 LNHDA and CDR2 SQIVND (reference sequence).

This clone was seen ten or more times. The same CDR3 can be traced to other DNA sequences in this sample. The chain links TRBV5-1 to TRBJ2-7; TRBD2 matches at 9 bases. Per the germline V gene, CDR1 is SGHRS and CDR2 is YFSETQ. CDR3 length equals 15 residues. V trimming: 0 bases; J trimming: 3 bases; junction bases outside the gene matches: 4. CDR3 in amino acids: CASSLDGTSFYEQYF. In nucleotides, the CDR3 is TGCGCCAGCAGCTTGGACGGGACTAGCTTCTACGAGCAGTACTTC.